This T cell receptor beta chain was documented in a study of neurological immune-mediated disorders. TCRdb redid the calling of the 5' RACE reads with MiXCR, one entry per CDR3 protein. The sample holds 50,000 to 70,000 distinct CDR3 sequences; around 3.7% are singletons and the top ten take about 3.5%. Germline CDR1 MGHRA, CDR2 YSYEKL. Trimming took off 1 base at V and 6 bases at J, with 15 bases between the two ends. The CDR3 covers 15 residues. This clonotype was seen many times. Material: PBMCs. V and J are TRBV4-1 and TRBJ1-2; a possible D gene is TRBD1 (5 bases). The sequence derives from a middle-aged man with multiple sclerosis. In DNA, the CDR3 is TGCGCCAGCAGCCAAGGGTGGCAGGGAGACGATGGCTACACCTTC. This encodes CASSQGWQGDDGYTF.